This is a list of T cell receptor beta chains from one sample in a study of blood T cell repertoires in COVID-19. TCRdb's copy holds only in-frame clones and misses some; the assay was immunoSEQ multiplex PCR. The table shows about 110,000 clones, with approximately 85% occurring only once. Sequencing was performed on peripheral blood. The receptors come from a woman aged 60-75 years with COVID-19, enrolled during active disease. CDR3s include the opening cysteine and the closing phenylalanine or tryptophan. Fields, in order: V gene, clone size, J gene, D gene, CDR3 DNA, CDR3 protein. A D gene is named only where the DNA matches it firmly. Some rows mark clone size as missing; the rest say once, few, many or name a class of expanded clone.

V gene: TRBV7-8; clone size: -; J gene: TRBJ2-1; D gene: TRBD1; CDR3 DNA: TGTGCCAGCAGCCGGTTAAAGGGGGCCTATGAGCAGTTCTTC; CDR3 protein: CASSRLKGAYEQFF
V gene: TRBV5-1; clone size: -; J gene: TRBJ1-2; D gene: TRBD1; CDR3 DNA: TGCGCCAGCAGCAACCGGGACAGGGGATATGGCTACACCTTC; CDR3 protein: CASSNRDRGYGYTF
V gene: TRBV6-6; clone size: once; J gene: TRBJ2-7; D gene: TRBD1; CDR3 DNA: TGTGCCAGCAGGGATAAGACAGGGGCCTACGAGCAGTACTTC; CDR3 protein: CASRDKTGAYEQYF
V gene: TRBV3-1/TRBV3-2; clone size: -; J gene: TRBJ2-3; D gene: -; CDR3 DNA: TGTGCCAGCAGCCAAGATAGAGCAGATACGCAGTATTTT; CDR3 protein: CASSQDRADTQYF
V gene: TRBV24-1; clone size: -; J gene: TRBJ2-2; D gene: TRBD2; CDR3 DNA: TGTGCCACCAGTGATGCTACCGGTGGACTAGCTCCCGGGGAGCTGTTTTTT; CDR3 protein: CATSDATGGLAPGELFF
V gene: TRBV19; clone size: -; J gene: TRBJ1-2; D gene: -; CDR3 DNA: TGTGCCAGTAGTATAGCGGGGGGCTATGGCTACACCTTC; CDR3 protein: CASSIAGGYGYTF
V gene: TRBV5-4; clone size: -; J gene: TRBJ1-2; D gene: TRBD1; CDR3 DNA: TGTGCCAGCAGCCCGCCGGGACAGGGGGCTAATGTCTATGGCTACACCTTC; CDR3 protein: CASSPPGQGANVYGYTF
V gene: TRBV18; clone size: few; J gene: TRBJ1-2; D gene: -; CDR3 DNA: TGTGCCAGCTCACCTTCTGGGCGAGAAGGCTATGGCTACACCTTC; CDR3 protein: CASSPSGREGYGYTF
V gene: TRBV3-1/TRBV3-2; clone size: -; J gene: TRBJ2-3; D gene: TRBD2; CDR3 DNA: TGTGCCAGCAGCCAAGATGTGACTAGCGGGGGGCAGTATTTT; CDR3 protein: CASSQDVTSGGQYF
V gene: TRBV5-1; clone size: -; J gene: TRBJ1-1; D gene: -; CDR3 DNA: TGCGCCAGCAGCCCCGACCCCCGAGGTATGAACACTGAAGCTTTCTTT; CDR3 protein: CASSPDPRGMNTEAFF
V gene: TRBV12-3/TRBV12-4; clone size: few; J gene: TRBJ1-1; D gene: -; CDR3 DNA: TGTGCCAGCAGTGCGCAATTGAACACTGAAGCTTTCTTT; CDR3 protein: CASSAQLNTEAFF
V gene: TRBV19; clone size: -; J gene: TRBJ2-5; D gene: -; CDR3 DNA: TGTGCCAGTAGTATCTCCAGCCAAGAGACCCAGTACTTC; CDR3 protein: CASSISSQETQYF
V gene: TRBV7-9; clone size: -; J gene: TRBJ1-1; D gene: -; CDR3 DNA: TGTGCCAGCAGCTTAGGGGCCACAACTGAAGCTTTCTTT; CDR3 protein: CASSLGATTEAFF
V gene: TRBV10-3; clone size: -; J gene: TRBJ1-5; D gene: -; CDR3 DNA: TGTGCCATCAGTGAGGGGCAGGCCGGGGACAATCAGCCCCAGCATTTT; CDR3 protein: CAISEGQAGDNQPQHF
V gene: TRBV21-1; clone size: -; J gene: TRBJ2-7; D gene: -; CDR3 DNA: TGTGCCAGCAGCAAAGAAACCAATACATCCAAGTCCTACGAGCAGTACTTC; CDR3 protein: CASSKETNTSKSYEQYF
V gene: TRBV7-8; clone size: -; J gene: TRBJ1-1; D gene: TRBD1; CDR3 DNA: TGTGCCAGCAGCTTAGTGGACAGGGGGAACACTGAAGCTTTCTTT; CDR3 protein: CASSLVDRGNTEAFF
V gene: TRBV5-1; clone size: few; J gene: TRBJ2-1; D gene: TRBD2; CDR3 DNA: TGCGCCAGCAGCAGCGGGGGGCCCTCCTACAATGAGCAGTTCTTC; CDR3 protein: CASSSGGPSYNEQFF
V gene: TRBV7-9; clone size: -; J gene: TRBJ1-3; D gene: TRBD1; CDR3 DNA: TGTGCCAGCAGCGCGACAGGGTCCGGAAACACCATATATTTT; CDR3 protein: CASSATGSGNTIYF
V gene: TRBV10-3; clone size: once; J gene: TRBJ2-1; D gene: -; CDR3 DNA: TGTGCCATCAGTGGGCAGGCCCCGGCATCGGAGTTCTTC; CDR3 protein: CAISGQAPASEFF
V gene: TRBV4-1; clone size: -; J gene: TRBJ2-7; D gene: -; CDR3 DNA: TGCGCCAGCAGCCAAGATGGCGGCGTCTCCTACGAGCAGTACTTC; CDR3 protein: CASSQDGGVSYEQYF
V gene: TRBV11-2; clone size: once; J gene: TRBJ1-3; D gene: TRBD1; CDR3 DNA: TGTGCCAGCAGCTTCCTCCCGGGACAGGGGATCTCTGGAAACACCATATATTTT; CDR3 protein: CASSFLPGQGISGNTIYF
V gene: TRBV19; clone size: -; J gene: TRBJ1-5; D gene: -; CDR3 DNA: TGTGCCAGTAGTATAGCGGGGAGTGGCAATCAGCCCCAGCATTTT; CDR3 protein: CASSIAGSGNQPQHF
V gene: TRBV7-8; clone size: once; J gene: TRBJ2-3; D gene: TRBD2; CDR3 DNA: TGTGCCAGCAGCCTGGGGACTAGCGAGACGCAGTATTTT; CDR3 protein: CASSLGTSETQYF
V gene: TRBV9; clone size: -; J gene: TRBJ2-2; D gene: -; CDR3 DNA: TGTGCCAGCAGCGTAGGTGGAGGGTTCACCGGGGAGCTGTTTTTT; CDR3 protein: CASSVGGGFTGELFF
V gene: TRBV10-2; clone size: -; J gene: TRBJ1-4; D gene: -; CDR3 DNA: TGCGCCAGCAGTGTTTGGGGGGCTAATGAAAAACTGTTTTTT; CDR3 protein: CASSVWGANEKLFF
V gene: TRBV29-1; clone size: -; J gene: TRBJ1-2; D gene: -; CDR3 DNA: TGCAGCGCCTCCCGGACAGTCTCACGACATGGCTACACCTTC; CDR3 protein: CSASRTVSRHGYTF
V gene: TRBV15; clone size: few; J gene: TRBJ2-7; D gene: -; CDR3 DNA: TGTGCCACCAGCAGAGCCGGGGTCGGGTCCTACGAGCAGTACTTC; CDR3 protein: CATSRAGVGSYEQYF
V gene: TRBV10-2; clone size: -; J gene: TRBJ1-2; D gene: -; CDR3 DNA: TGCGCCAGCCTGGGCAGAACTTCTTTGTATGGCTACACCTTC; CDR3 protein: CASLGRTSLYGYTF
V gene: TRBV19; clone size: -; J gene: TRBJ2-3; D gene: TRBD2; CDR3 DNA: TGTGCCAGTAGTGGGGGATCTGGCGGGGGGCTGGCAGATACGCAGTATTTT; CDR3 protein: CASSGGSGGGLADTQYF
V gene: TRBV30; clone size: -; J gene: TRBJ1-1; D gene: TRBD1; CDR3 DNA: TGTGCCTCCCTCAGTTTCGACAGGGGCCATAACACTGAAGCTTTCTTT; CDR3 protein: CASLSFDRGHNTEAFF
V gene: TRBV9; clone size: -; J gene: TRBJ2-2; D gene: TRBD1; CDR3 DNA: TGTGCCAGCAGCCCCCCCGGGACAGGGGAAGTCGGGGAGCTGTTTTTT; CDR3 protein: CASSPPGTGEVGELFF
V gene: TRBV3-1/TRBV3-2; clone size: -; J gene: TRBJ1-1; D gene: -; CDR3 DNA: TGTGCCAGCAGCCGCCGCGACAGGCGGGACACTGAAGCTTTCTTT; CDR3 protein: CASSRRDRRDTEAFF
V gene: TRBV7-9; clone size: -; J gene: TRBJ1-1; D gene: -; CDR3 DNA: TGTGCCAGCAGCCGGTTGGGACAGAACACTGAAGCTTTCTTT; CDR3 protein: CASSRLGQNTEAFF
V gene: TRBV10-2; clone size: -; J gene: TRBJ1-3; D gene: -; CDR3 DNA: TGCGCCAGCAGTGGGGACATAGACTCTGGAAACACCATATATTTT; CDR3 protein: CASSGDIDSGNTIYF
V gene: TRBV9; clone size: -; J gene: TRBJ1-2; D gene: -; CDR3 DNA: TGTGCCAGCAGCGCCACAGGGAACTTAGGCTACACCTTC; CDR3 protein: CASSATGNLGYTF
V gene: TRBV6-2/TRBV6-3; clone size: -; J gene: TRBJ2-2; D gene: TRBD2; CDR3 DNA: TGTGCCAGCAGTCGGATAGCGGGGGCGAGGAACACCGGGGAGCTGTTTTTT; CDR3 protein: CASSRIAGARNTGELFF
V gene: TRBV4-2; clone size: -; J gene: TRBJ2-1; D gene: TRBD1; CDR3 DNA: TGTGCCAGCAGCCCTGACCAAGAAGGGGGCGTGGGGGCGCTCAATGAGCAGTTCTTC; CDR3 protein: CASSPDQEGGVGALNEQFF
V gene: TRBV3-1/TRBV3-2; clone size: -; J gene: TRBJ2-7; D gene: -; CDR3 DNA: TGTGCCAGCAGCCAGGCACAGGGCGCTCCTATTTCCTACGAGCAGTACTTC; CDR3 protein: CASSQAQGAPISYEQYF
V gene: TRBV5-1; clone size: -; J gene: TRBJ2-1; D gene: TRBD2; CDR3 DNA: TGCGCCAGCAGCTTGGCGGCTAGCGGGGGGGCCAGTGAGCAGTTCTTC; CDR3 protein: CASSLAASGGASEQFF
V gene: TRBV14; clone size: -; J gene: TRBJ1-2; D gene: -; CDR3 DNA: TGTGCCAGCAGCCAAGTCGCGGGCCCCAGAAATGGCTACACCTTC; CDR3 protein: CASSQVAGPRNGYTF
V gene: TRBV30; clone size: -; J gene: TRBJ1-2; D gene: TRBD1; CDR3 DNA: TGTGCCTGGAGTATGGACAGGGGGCCGTTCTATGGCTACACCTTC; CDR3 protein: CAWSMDRGPFYGYTF
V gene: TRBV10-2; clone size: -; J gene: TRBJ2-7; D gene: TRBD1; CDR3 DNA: TGCGCCAGCAGTGCTGGACAGGGATTGGTCTCCTACGAGCAGTACTTC; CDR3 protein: CASSAGQGLVSYEQYF
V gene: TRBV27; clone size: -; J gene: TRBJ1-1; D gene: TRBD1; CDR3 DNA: TGTGCCAGCAGTCCTCCCTCCGGGACAGGGGGCACTGAAGCTTTCTTT; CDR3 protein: CASSPPSGTGGTEAFF